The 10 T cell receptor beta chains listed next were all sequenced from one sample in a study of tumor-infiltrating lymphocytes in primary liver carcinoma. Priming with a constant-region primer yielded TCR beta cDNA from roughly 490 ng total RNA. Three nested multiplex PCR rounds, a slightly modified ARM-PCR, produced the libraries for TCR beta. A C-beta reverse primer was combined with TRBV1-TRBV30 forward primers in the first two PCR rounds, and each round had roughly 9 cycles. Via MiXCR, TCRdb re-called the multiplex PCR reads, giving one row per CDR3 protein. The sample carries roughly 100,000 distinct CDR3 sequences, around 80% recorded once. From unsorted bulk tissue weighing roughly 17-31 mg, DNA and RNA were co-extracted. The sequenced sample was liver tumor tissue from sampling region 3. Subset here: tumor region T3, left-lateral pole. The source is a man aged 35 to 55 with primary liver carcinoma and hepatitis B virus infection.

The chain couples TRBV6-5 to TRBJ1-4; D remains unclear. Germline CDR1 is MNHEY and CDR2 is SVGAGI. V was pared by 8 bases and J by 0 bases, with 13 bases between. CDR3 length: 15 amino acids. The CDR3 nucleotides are TGTGCCAGCCGACCATCAGGCGCAACTAATGAAAAACTGTTTTTT. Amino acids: CASRPSGATNEKLFF.

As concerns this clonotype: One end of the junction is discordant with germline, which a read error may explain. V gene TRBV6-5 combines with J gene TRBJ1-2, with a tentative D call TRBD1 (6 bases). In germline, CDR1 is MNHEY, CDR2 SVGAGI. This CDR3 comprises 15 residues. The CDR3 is CASSPQGRGKYGYTF. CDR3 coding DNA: TGTGCAAGCAGCCCCCAGGGCAGGGGAAAGTATGGCTATACCTTC.

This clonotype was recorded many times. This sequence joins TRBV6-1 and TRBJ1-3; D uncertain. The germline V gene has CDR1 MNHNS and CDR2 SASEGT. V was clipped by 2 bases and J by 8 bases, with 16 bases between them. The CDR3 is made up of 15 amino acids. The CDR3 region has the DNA TGTGCCAGCAGTGAATCCGCGACAAACCCAGACACCATATATTTT. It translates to CASSESATNPDTIYF.

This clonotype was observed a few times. The CDR3 coding sequence is TGCAGTGGGGTGGGCAGTTCCTCTGGAAACACCATATATTTT. This gives the protein CSGVGSSSGNTIYF. This chain joins TRBV20-1 and TRBJ1-3; D is ambiguous. This CDR3 is 14 amino acids long. Germline-derived CDR1 and CDR2 are DFQATT and SNEGSKA (reference sequence). The ends were cut back, 7 bases at V and 0 bases at J, with 13 bases in the middle.

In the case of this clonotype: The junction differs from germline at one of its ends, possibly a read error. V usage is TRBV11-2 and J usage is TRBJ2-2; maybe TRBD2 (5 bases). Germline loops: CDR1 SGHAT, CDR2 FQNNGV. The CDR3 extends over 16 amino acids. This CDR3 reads CASSLPVGTNTGELFF. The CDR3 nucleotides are TGTGCCAGCAGCCTTCCAGTGGGAACGAATACCGGGGAGCTTTTTTTT. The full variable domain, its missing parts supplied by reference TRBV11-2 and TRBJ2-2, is EAGVAQSPRYKIIEKRQSVAFWCNPISGHATLYWYQQILGQGPKLLIQFQNNGVVDDSQLPKDRFSAERLKGVDSTLKIQPAKLEDSAVYLCASSLPVGTNTGELFFGEGSRLTVL.

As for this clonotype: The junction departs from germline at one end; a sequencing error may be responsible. The CDR3 nucleotides are TGCAGCGTTGAAGATAGGGGTTGGCTCACTGAAGCTTATTTT. Its translation is CSVEDRGWLTEAYF. The chain combines TRBV29-1 with TRBJ1-1; TRBD1 is a possible D gene (5 bases). CDR1 and CDR2 (germline): SQVTM, ANQGSEA. This CDR3 contains 14 residues.

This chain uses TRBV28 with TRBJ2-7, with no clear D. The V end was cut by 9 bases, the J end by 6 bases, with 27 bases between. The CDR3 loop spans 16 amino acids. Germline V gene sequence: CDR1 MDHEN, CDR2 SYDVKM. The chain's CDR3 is CASTYGMQLSPVEQYF. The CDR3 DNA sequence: TGTGCCAGTACCTACGGCATGCAGCTATCACCAGTCGAGCAGTACTTC.

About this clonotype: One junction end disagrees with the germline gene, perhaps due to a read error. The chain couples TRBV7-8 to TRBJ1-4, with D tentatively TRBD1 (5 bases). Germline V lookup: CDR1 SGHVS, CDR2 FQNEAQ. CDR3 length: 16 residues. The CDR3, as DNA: TGTGCCAGGAGCTTAGGGGATATTGCAACTAATGAAAAACTGCTTTTT. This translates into CARSLGDIATNEKLLF.

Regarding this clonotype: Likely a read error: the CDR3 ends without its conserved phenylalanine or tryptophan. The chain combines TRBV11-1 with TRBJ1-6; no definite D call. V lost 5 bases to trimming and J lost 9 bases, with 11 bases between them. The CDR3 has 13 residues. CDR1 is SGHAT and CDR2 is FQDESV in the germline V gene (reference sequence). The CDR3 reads CASSRILVSPLHI. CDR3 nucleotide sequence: TGTGCCAGCAGCCGTATACTGGTTTCACCCCTCCACATT.

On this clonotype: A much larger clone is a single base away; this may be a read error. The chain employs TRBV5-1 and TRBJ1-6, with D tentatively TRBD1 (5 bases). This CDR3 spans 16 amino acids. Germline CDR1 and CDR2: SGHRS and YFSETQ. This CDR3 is CANSLETAGVNSPLHF. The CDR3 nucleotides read TGCGCCAACAGCTTGGAAACCGCGGGGGTGAATTCACCCCTCCACTTT.